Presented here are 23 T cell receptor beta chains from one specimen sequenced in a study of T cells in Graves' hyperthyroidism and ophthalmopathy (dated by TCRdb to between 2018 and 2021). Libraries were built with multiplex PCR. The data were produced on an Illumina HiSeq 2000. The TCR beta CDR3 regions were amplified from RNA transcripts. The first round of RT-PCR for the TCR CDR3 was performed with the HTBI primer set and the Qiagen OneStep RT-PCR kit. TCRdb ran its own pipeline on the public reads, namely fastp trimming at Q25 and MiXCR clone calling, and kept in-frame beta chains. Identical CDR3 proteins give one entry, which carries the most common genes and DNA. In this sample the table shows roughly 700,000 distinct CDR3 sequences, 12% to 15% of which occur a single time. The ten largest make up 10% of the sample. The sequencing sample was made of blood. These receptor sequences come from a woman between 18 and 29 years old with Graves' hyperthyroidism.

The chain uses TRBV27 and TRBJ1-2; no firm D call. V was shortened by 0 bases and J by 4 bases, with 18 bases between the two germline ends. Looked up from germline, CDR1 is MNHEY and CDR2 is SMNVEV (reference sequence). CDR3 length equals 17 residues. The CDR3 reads CASSLSLREGGLYGYTF. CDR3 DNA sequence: TGTGCCAGCAGTTTATCGTTGAGGGAGGGAGGCCTCTATGGCTACACCTTC.

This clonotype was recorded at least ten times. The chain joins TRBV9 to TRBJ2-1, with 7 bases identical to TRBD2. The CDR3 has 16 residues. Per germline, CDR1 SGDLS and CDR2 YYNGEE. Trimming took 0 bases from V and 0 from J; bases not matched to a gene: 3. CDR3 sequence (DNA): TGTGCCAGCAGCGTAGGAGCGGGGTTCTCCTACAATGAGCAGTTCTTC. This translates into CASSVGAGFSYNEQFF.

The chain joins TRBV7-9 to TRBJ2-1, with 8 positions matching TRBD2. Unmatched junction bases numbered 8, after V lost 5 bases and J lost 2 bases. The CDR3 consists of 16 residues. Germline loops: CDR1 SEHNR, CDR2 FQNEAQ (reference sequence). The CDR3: CASSSVTSGPYNEQFF. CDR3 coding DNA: TGTGCCAGCAGCAGTGTAACTAGCGGCCCCTACAATGAGCAGTTCTTC.

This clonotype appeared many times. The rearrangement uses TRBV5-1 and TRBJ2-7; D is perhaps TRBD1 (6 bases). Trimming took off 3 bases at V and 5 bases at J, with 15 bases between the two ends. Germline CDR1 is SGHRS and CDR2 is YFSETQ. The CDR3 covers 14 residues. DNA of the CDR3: TGCGCCAGCAGCTGGACGGGACATCTGGACGAGCAGTACTTC. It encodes CASSWTGHLDEQYF. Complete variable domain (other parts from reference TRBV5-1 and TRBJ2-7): KAGVTQTPRYLIKTRGQQVTLSCSPISGHRSVSWYQQTPGQGLQFLFEYFSETQRNKGNFPGRFSGRQFSNSRSEMNVSTLELGDSALYLCASSWTGHLDEQYFGPGTRLTVT.

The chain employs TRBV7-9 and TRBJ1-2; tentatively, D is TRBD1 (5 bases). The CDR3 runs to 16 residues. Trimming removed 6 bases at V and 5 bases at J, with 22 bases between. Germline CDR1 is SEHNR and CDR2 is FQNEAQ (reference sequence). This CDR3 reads CASRAGTGEMYYGYTF. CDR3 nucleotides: TGTGCCAGCAGAGCCGGGACCGGAGAGATGTATTATGGCTACACCTTC. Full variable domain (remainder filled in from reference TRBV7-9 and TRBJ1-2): DTGVSQNPRHKITKRGQNVTFRCDPISEHNRLYWYRQTLGQGPEFLTYFQNEAQLEKSRLLSDRFSAERPKGSFSTLEIQRTEQGDSAMYLCASRAGTGEMYYGYTFGSGTRLTVV.

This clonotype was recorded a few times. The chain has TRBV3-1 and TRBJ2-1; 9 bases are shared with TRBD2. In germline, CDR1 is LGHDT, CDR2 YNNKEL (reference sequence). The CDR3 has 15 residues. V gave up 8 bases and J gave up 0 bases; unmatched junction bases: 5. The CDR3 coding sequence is TGTGCCAGCGGGGATAGCGGGAGCTCCTACAATGAGCAGTTCTTC. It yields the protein CASGDSGSSYNEQFF.

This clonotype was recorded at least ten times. The CDR3, as DNA: TGCGCCAGCAGCTCCCCCCGGGGCCAGGGGAACTACGAGCAGTACTTC. It specifies CASSSPRGQGNYEQYF. The rearrangement uses TRBV5-1 and TRBJ2-7, with a weak D call TRBD1 (6 bases). This CDR3 has 16 residues. Germline CDR1 reads SGHRS; CDR2 reads YFSETQ. The V gene lost 3 bases and the J gene lost 3 bases, with 19 bases spanning the gap.

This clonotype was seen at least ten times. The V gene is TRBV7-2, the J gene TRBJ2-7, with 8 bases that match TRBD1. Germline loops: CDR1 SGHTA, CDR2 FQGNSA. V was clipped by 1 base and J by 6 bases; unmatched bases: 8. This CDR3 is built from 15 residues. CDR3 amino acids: CASSLVVTGVLEQYF. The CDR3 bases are TGTGCCAGCAGCTTAGTCGTGACAGGGGTTCTCGAGCAGTACTTC. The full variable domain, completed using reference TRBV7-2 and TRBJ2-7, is GAGVSQSPSNKVTEKGKDVELRCDPISGHTALYWYRQSLGQGLEFLIYFQGNSAPDKSGLPSDRFSAERTGGSVSTLTIQRTQQEDSAVYLCASSLVVTGVLEQYFGPGTRLTVT.

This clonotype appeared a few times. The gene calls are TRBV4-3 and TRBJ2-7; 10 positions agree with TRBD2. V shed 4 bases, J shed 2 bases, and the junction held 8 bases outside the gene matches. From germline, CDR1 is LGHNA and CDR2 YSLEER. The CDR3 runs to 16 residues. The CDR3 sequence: CASSRSGTSAPYEQYF. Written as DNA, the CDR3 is TGCGCCAGCAGCCGATCCGGGACTAGCGCTCCCTACGAGCAGTACTTC.

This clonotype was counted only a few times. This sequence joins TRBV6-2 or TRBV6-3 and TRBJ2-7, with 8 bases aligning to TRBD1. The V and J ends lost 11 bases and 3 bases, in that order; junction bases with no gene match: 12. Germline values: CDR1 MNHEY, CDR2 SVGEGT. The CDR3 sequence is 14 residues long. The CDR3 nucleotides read TGTGCCGCTAGACGTAGCGGACAGGGCTACGAGCAGTACTTC. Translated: CAARRSGQGYEQYF.

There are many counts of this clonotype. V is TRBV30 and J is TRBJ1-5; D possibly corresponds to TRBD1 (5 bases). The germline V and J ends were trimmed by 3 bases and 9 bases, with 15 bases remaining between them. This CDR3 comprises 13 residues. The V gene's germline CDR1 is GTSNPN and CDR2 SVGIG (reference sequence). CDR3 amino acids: CAWSPDTAGPQHF. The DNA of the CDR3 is TGTGCCTGGAGCCCGGACACCGCTGGGCCCCAGCATTTT.

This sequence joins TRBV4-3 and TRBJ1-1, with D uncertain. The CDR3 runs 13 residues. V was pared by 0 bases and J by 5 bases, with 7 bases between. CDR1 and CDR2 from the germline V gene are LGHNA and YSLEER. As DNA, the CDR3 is TGCGCCAGCAGCCAAGATGCTTGGACTGAAGCTTTCTTT. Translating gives CASSQDAWTEAFF.

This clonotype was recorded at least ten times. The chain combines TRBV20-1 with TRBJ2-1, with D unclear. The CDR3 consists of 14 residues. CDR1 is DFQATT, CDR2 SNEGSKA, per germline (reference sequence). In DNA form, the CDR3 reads TGCACGTGCCTTCGGCAGGAGACCTACAATGAGCAGTTCTTC. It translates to CTCLRQETYNEQFF.

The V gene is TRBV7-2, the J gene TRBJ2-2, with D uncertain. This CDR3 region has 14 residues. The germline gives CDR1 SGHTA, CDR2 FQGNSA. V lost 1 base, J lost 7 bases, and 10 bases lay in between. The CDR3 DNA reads TGTGCCAGCAGCTTAGACTGGGGTATCGGGGAGCTGTTTTTT. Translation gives CASSLDWGIGELFF. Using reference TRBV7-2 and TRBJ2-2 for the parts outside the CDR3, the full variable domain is GAGVSQSPSNKVTEKGKDVELRCDPISGHTALYWYRQSLGQGLEFLIYFQGNSAPDKSGLPSDRFSAERTGGSVSTLTIQRTQQEDSAVYLCASSLDWGIGELFFGEGSRLTVL.

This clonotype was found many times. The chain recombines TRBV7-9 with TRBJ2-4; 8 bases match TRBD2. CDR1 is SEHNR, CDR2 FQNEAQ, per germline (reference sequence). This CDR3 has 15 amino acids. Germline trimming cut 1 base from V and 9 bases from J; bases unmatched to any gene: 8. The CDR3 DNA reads TGTGCCAGCAGCTTAGAGGTCGGGAGGGCCGTCATTCAGTACTTC. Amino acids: CASSLEVGRAVIQYF.

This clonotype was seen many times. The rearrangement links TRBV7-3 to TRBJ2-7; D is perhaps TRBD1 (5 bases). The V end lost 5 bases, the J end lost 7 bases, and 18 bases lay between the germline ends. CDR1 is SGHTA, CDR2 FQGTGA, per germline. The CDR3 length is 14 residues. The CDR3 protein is CASSLTPGIGEQYF. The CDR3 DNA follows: TGTGCCAGCAGCCTTACTCCAGGGATTGGGGAGCAGTACTTC.

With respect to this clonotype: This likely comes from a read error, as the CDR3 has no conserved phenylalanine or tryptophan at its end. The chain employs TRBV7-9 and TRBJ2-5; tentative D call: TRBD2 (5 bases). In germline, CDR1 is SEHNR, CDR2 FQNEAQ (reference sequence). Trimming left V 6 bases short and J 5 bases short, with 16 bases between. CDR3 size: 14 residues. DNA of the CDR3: TGTGCCAGCAGTTACGGAGGTGACGCGGAGACCCAGTACTTA. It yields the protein CASSYGGDAETQYL.

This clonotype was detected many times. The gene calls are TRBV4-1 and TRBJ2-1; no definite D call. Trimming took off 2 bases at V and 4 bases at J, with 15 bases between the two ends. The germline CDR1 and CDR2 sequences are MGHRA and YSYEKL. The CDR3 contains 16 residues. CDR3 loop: CASSQNGPYAYNEQFF. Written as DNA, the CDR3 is TGCGCCAGCAGCCAAAATGGACCGTACGCATACAATGAGCAGTTCTTC.

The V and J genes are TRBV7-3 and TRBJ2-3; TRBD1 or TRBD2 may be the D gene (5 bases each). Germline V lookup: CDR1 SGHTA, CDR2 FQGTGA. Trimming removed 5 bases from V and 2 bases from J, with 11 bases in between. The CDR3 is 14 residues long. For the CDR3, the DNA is TGTGCCAGCAGCGTTGGGACCGACACAGATACGCAGTATTTT. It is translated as CASSVGTDTDTQYF.

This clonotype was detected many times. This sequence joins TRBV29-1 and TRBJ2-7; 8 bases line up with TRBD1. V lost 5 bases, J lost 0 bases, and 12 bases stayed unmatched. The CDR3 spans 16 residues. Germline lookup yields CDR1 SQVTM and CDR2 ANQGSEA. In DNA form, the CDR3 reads TGCAGCGTTTTGACTTCTTGGGGACAGGCCTCCTACGAGCAGTACTTC. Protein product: CSVLTSWGQASYEQYF.

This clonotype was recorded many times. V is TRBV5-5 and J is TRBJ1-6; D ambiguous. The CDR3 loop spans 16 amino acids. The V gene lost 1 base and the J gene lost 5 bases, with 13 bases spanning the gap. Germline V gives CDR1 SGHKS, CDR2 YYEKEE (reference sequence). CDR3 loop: CASSLFRTGDNSPLHF. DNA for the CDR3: TGTGCCAGCAGCTTGTTCCGGACGGGCGATAATTCACCCCTCCACTTT.

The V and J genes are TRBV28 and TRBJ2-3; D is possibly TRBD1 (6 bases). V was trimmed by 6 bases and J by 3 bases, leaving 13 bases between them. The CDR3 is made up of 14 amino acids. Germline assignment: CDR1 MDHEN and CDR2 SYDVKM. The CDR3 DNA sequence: TGTGCCAGCAGCTTTACAGGGAATACAGATACGCAGTATTTT. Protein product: CASSFTGNTDTQYF. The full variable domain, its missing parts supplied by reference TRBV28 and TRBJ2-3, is DVKVTQSSRYLVKRTGEKVFLECVQDMDHENMFWYRQDPGLGLRLIYFSYDVKMKEKGDIPEGYSVSREKKERFSLILESASTNQTSMYLCASSFTGNTDTQYFGPGTRLTVL.

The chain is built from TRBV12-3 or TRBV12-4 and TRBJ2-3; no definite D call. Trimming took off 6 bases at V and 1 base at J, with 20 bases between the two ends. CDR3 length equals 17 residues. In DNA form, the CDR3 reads TGTGCCAGCAGCTTGGAATCGGACGGTTTGGGCACAGATACGCAGTATTTT. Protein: CASSLESDGLGTDTQYF.